Below, one TCR beta chain is given with its context. What it binds is not known. The CDR3 runs to 16 residues. Trimming stripped 0 bases from V and 0 bases from J, with 7 bases between. Germline V gene lookup returns CDR1 SGDLS and CDR2 YYNGEE. In nominal health when sampled, donors likely had unrecorded immune exposures nonetheless. The entry originates in a study of cytomegalovirus exposure and HLA in healthy donors. Study-wide results and limits: Association of a missense DCLRE1C variant with TCR beta V- and J-gene trimming was reported in a later analysis. A previous analysis found most TCR beta V segments productive roughly 87% or roughly 30% of the time. It was only CMV serostatus that was available as immune exposure information.

PCR used 60 Vbeta primers and 13 Jbeta primers. Some clones are missing from TCRdb's copy, which holds only in-frame ones; the method was immunoSEQ multiplex PCR. The sample has 90,000 to 120,000 clones; 74% are singletons. The sample taken for sequencing was PBMCs. The clonotype originates from a man in his forties or fifties in good health and CMV-seropositive. The rearrangement uses TRBV9 and TRBJ2-6; D may be TRBD1 (5 bases). This CDR3 is CASSVGQSSGANVLTF. Written as DNA, the CDR3 is TGTGCCAGCAGCGTAGGACAGTCCTCTGGGGCCAACGTCCTGACTTTC.